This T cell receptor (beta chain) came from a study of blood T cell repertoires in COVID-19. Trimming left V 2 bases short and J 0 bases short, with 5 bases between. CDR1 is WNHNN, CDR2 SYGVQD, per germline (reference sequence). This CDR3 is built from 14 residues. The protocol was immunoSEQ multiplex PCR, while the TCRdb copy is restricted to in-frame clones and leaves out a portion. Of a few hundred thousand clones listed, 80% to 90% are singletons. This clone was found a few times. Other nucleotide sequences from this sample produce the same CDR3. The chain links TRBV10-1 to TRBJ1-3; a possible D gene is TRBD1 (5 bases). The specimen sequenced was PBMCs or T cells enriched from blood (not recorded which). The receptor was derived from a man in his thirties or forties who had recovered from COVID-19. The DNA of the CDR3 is TGCGCCAGCAGTGAGGACAGCTCTGGAAACACCATATATTTT. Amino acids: CASSEDSSGNTIYF.